This passage covers 28 T cell receptor beta chains from one sample sequenced in a study of T cell responses to AZD1222 COVID-19 vaccine. Measured with immunoSEQ multiplex PCR; TCRdb has only the in-frame clones, and not every one. The table lists 120,000 or so clones, around 87% of them singletons. The sequenced sample was peripheral blood, obtained on day 0 of AZD1222 vaccination. The receptors originated from an adult in good health.

The V and J genes are TRBV18 and TRBJ1-6; no reliable D call. The CDR3 has 15 residues. CDR1 is KGHSH and CDR2 is LQKENI in the germline V gene. Trimming pared 1 base from V and 7 bases from J, leaving 11 bases between. Written as DNA, the CDR3 is TGTGCCAGCTCACCACAATTTAGTAAGAATTCACCCCTCCACTTT. It is translated as CASSPQFSKNSPLHF.

The chain uses TRBV12-3 or TRBV12-4 and TRBJ1-2, with 7 bases fitting TRBD1. V gave up 6 bases and J gave up 11 bases; unmatched junction bases: 6. The CDR3 is made up of 11 amino acids. CDR3 sequence: CASRYRGGYTF. The CDR3 DNA reads as TGTGCCAGCAGATACAGGGGAGGGTACACCTTC.

This rearrangement joins TRBV4-1 to TRBJ1-1, with a possible D match to TRBD1 (5 bases). Looked up from germline, CDR1 is MGHRA and CDR2 is YSYEKL. CDR3 length: 14 amino acids. V was cut by 1 base and J by 5 bases, with 11 bases left in between. The CDR3 loop reads CASSQAIWGTEAFF. Here the CDR3 DNA reads TGCGCCAGCAGCCAAGCGATCTGGGGGACTGAAGCTTTCTTT.

The chain couples TRBV9 to TRBJ2-1, with D tentatively TRBD1 or TRBD2 (5 bases each). Between the trimmed V and J ends, which lost 0 bases and 6 bases, there was a span of 16 bases. CDR3 length equals 16 residues. Looked up from germline, CDR1 is SGDLS and CDR2 is YYNGEE. The CDR3 is CASSVGADTGGNEQFF. As DNA, the CDR3 is TGTGCCAGCAGCGTAGGAGCGGACACTGGGGGCAATGAGCAGTTCTTC.

The rearrangement joins TRBV27 to TRBJ1-6; 8 bases fit TRBD1. CDR3 length: 17 residues. Germline CDR1 and CDR2: MNHEY and SMNVEV (reference sequence). The junction had 14 bases not matched to a gene; V was cut back by 7 bases and J by 6 bases. This CDR3 is CASMGRGRLSRNSPLHF. DNA of the CDR3: TGTGCCAGCATGGGCAGGGGGCGCCTGAGCCGTAATTCACCCCTCCACTTT.

Written as DNA, the CDR3 is TGTGCCACTTTAACTGGGGTAAAGAACACTGAAGCTTTCTTT. It yields the protein CATLTGVKNTEAFF. The chain recombines TRBV15 with TRBJ1-1; D is uncertain. The CDR3 spans 14 residues. CDR1 is LNHNV, CDR2 YYDKDF, per germline (reference sequence). Trimming left V 9 bases short and J 1 base short, with 15 bases between.

The chain combines TRBV7-9 with TRBJ2-1; 8 bases are a match to TRBD2. CDR1 is SEHNR and CDR2 is FQNEAQ in the germline V gene (reference sequence). Trimming took 5 bases from V and 8 from J; bases not matched to a gene: 8. There are 14 residues in the CDR3. The CDR3 DNA sequence: TGTGCCAGCAGCGCCCCCGGGAGGGAGGATGAGCAGTTCTTC. This encodes CASSAPGREDEQFF.

The V gene is TRBV28, the J gene TRBJ2-7, with a tentative D call TRBD2 (5 bases). This CDR3 has 11 amino acids. CDR1 and CDR2 from the germline V gene are MDHEN and SYDVKM. V was cut by 7 bases and J by 3 bases, with 7 bases left in between. For the CDR3, the DNA is TGTGCCAGCACGGGGAACTACGAGCAGTACTTC. Translating it yields CASTGNYEQYF.

This clone showed up just once. The rearrangement uses TRBV5-1 and TRBJ1-4; no firm D call. The CDR3 covers 15 residues. CDR1 is SGHRS and CDR2 is YFSETQ in the germline V gene. Trimming left V 0 bases short and J 6 bases short, with 12 bases between. The CDR3 DNA follows: TGCGCCAGCAGCTTGGTGCGGGGTGGGGATGAAAAACTGTTTTTT. It yields the protein CASSLVRGGDEKLFF.

For the CDR3, the DNA is TGTGCCAGCAGTTACATCGGCCCGCCCCAGCATTTT. The encoded protein is CASSYIGPPQHF. The chain links TRBV6-2 or TRBV6-3 to TRBJ1-5; D ambiguous. Per the germline V gene, CDR1 is MNHEY and CDR2 is SVGEGT. With 2 bases removed from V and 9 bases from J, the gap between germline ends came to 8 bases. The length of the CDR3 is 12 residues.

This clone was observed a few times. The chain couples TRBV11-2 to TRBJ2-1; 8 nucleotides agree with TRBD1. J gave up 4 bases and V 1 base, and 12 bases lay outside the gene matches. This CDR3 has 18 residues. Germline CDR1 is SGHAT and CDR2 is FQNNGV. This CDR3 reads CASSLGFRGRGRYNEQFF. In DNA form, the CDR3 reads TGTGCCAGCAGCTTAGGTTTTAGGGGCAGGGGGCGATACAATGAGCAGTTCTTC.

The chain recombines TRBV5-6 with TRBJ2-7; D is uncertain. This CDR3 is built from 11 residues. Germline CDR1 and CDR2: SGHDT and YYEEEE. V gave up 0 bases and J gave up 3 bases, with 1 base separating them. This chain's CDR3 is CASSLVYEQYF. CDR3 nucleotides: TGTGCCAGCAGCTTGGTCTACGAGCAGTACTTC.

This rearrangement joins TRBV7-2 to TRBJ2-5; 9 bases match TRBD2. V lost 7 bases and J lost 4; bases outside the gene matches: 13. The CDR3 runs 16 residues. The germline gives CDR1 SGHTA, CDR2 FQGNSA. CDR3 DNA: TGTGCCAGCACTCCCGGATGGGGGACTAGCTTAGAGACCCAGTACTTC. It encodes CASTPGWGTSLETQYF.

The CDR3 protein is CASSFQGHSGYTF. CDR3 sequence (DNA): TGTGCCAGCAGTTTCCAGGGGCACTCTGGCTACACCTTC. The chain couples TRBV12-3 or TRBV12-4 to TRBJ1-2; maybe TRBD1 (6 bases). This CDR3 spans 13 amino acids. The V and J ends lost 3 bases and 7 bases respectively, with 12 bases between them.

The chain employs TRBV4-3 and TRBJ2-3, with D possibly TRBD2 on 5 matching bases. This CDR3 has 16 amino acids. CDR1 LGHNA and CDR2 YSLEER come from the germline V gene. Trimming left V 0 bases short and J 2 bases short, with 12 bases between. CDR3 in amino acids: CASSQDRNGVTDTQYF. In DNA form, the CDR3 reads TGCGCCAGCAGCCAAGATCGGAACGGGGTCACAGATACGCAGTATTTT.

The chain couples TRBV5-1 to TRBJ1-1; D not resolved. V was clipped by 7 bases and J by 4 bases, with 11 bases between them. This CDR3 has 12 residues. The germline gives CDR1 SGHRS, CDR2 YFSETQ. CDR3 sequence (DNA): TGCGCCAGCTCTCAACAGAGCACTGAAGCTTTCTTT. Translated, it gives CASSQQSTEAFF.

CDR3 DNA: TGTGCCAGCAGTTTTAGCGGTCAGCCCCAGCATTTT. It yields the protein CASSFSGQPQHF. This sequence joins TRBV27 and TRBJ1-5; D is unclear. In germline, CDR1 is MNHEY, CDR2 SMNVEV (reference sequence). Trimming stripped 3 bases from V and 6 bases from J, with 6 bases between. The CDR3 has 12 residues.

This chain uses TRBV7-8 with TRBJ2-1, with a weak D call TRBD2 (5 bases). Germline CDR1 and CDR2: SGHVS and FQNEAQ. V shed 3 bases and J shed 9 bases, with 6 bases lying between them. CDR3 length equals 11 residues. CDR3 sequence: CASSFGVEQFF. The CDR3 nucleotides are TGTGCCAGCAGCTTCGGGGTTGAGCAGTTCTTC.

The chain has TRBV25-1 and TRBJ1-2; D gene ambiguous. Looked up from germline, CDR1 is MGHDK and CDR2 is SYGVNS. CDR3 length equals 14 residues. The V gene lost 1 base and the J gene lost 2 bases, with 8 bases spanning the gap. The DNA of the CDR3 is TGTGCCAGCAGTGAATGGGGAGAAAACTATGGCTACACCTTC. Translated, it gives CASSEWGENYGYTF.

The chain employs TRBV11-2 and TRBJ2-7; perhaps TRBD1 as D (6 bases). The V gene's germline CDR1 is SGHAT and CDR2 FQNNGV. Deletions cut 1 base from V and 4 bases from J, with 8 bases between. This CDR3 comprises 13 residues. Here the CDR3 reads CASSLGTGYEQYF. In DNA, the CDR3 is TGTGCCAGCAGCTTAGGTACAGGGTACGAGCAGTACTTC.

This chain links TRBV30 with TRBJ1-1; possibly TRBD1 for D (6 bases). Germline assignment: CDR1 GTSNPN and CDR2 SVGIG (reference sequence). V was clipped by 0 bases and J by 6 bases, with 23 bases between them. There are 17 residues in the CDR3. The chain's CDR3 is CAWSVGDRIGLGAEAFF. The CDR3 nucleotides are TGTGCCTGGAGTGTTGGAGACAGGATTGGGTTGGGGGCTGAAGCTTTCTTT.

This chain connects TRBV19 to TRBJ2-7, with D unresolved. Trimming removed 5 bases from V and 0 bases from J, with 11 bases in between. The CDR3 contains 14 residues. Per germline, CDR1 LNHDA and CDR2 SQIVND (reference sequence). In DNA form, the CDR3 reads TGTGCCAGTAGTGCGGCGGTGAGCTCCTACGAGCAGTACTTC. Protein sequence: CASSAAVSSYEQYF.

The gene calls are TRBV6-5 and TRBJ1-4; D ambiguous. Trimming stripped 7 bases from V and 8 bases from J, with 17 bases between. The CDR3 is made up of 14 amino acids. Germline V gives CDR1 MNHEY, CDR2 SVGAGI. CDR3: CASKKDQTGEKLFF. The CDR3 nucleotides read TGTGCCAGCAAAAAGGACCAAACCGGGGAAAAACTGTTTTTT.

This clone was detected only once. The chain uses TRBV24-1 and TRBJ2-5, with D perhaps matching TRBD2 (7 bases). Germline loops: CDR1 KGHDR, CDR2 SFDVKD. This CDR3 is 18 amino acids long. V lost 4 bases and J 4 bases, leaving 24 bases between the germline ends. The CDR3 loop is CATSDSRGGRGLGETQYF. Written as DNA, the CDR3 is TGTGCCACCAGTGACTCTAGGGGGGGCCGGGGCTTAGGAGAGACCCAGTACTTC.

This sequence joins TRBV4-1 and TRBJ1-1, with 7 bases that match TRBD1. The V segment lost 4 bases and the J segment 2 bases; nucleotides outside the gene matches: 4. Germline lookup yields CDR1 MGHRA and CDR2 YSYEKL. The CDR3 runs 14 residues. CDR3 protein: CASSPNRGNTEAFF. The CDR3 nucleotides read TGCGCCAGCAGCCCCAACAGGGGAAACACTGAAGCTTTCTTT.

This clone occurred a few times. The sample carries other DNA sequences with the same CDR3. The rearrangement joins TRBV10-3 to TRBJ1-1; D unresolved. CDR1 ENHRY and CDR2 SYGVKD come from the germline V gene. Trimming took off 8 bases at V and 0 bases at J, with 10 bases between the two ends. The CDR3 is 13 amino acids. The CDR3 loop reads CAIRKGMNTEAFF. The CDR3 DNA sequence: TGTGCCATCCGGAAAGGGATGAACACTGAAGCTTTCTTT.

The chain links TRBV11-2 to TRBJ2-7, with D hard to call. The CDR3 runs 14 residues. V gave up 1 base and J gave up 2 bases, with 9 bases separating them. The germline V gene has CDR1 SGHAT and CDR2 FQNNGV. Here the CDR3 reads CASSLVMTPYEQYF. The CDR3 DNA reads as TGTGCCAGCAGCTTAGTCATGACCCCCTACGAGCAGTACTTC.

This clone showed up just once. The J gene is TRBJ2-6, the V gene TRBV7-3; 14 positions agree with TRBD2. CDR1 SGHTA and CDR2 FQGTGA come from the germline V gene. The CDR3 runs to 18 residues. Trimming at V came to 2 bases and at J to 2 bases, leaving 2 bases not matched to a gene. CDR3 nucleotides: TGTGCCAGCAGCTTACCGGGACTAGCGGGAGCTGGGGCCAACGTCCTGACTTTC. Translated: CASSLPGLAGAGANVLTF.